This is a list of T cell receptor beta chains from one sample in a study of CD8 T cells in ankylosing spondylitis. MiXCR, applied by TCRdb to the 5' RACE reads, yields one record per CDR3 protein. The sample consists of 130,000 or so distinct CDR3 sequences, 15% to 20% of them appearing once. The sample comprised blood, either unsorted or a sorted T cell fraction (not recorded which). The source is a male donor with ankylosing spondylitis. The CDR3 runs from the conserved cysteine through the conserved F or W. The D gene is left open where the match is weak. Clone size is shown for a subset of rows, as once, few, many or a class of expanded clone.

v_call	clone_size	d_call	j_call	cdr3_aa	cdr3_nt
TRBV29-1	few	.	TRBJ1-2	CSVAPMENYGYTF	TGCAGCGTTGCCCCGATGGAGAACTATGGCTACACCTTC
TRBV28	.	TRBD2	TRBJ2-2	CASRFPSGSPTGELFF	TGTGCCAGCAGATTCCCTAGCGGGAGCCCCACCGGGGAGCTGTTTTTT
TRBV12-3/TRBV12-4	few	.	TRBJ1-2	CASSLLWGADGYTF	TGTGCCAGCAGTTTATTGTGGGGTGCAGATGGCTACACCTTC
TRBV7-6	few	TRBD2	TRBJ2-1	CASSVATVGLAVYNEQFF	TGTGCCAGCAGCGTTGCTACGGTAGGACTAGCGGTCTACAATGAGCAGTTCTTC
TRBV4-2	few	.	TRBJ2-7	CASSQEGGRNYEQYF	TGTGCCAGCAGCCAAGAAGGTGGGAGAAACTACGAGCAGTACTTC
TRBV7-9	few	.	TRBJ2-7	CASSSPRGQRSIYEQYF	TGTGCCAGCAGCTCACCTCGGGGACAAAGGTCGATCTACGAGCAGTACTTC
TRBV7-8	many	.	TRBJ2-1	CASSLLGLRGGDEQFF	TGTGCCAGCAGCTTGTTAGGCCTACGGGGTGGGGATGAGCAGTTCTTC
TRBV5-1	few	TRBD2	TRBJ2-7	CASRTSGTYEQYF	TGCGCCAGCCGGACTAGCGGGACCTACGAGCAGTACTTC
TRBV12-3/TRBV12-4	.	TRBD2	TRBJ2-1	CASKQRSSRGLAGVNEQFF	TGTGCCAGCAAACAAAGGTCGTCTCGAGGACTAGCGGGAGTTAATGAGCAGTTCTTC
TRBV20-1	few	.	TRBJ2-5	CSARDNGLGQETQYF	TGCAGTGCTAGAGATAATGGGCTAGGACAAGAGACCCAGTACTTC
TRBV6-1	.	TRBD1	TRBJ2-7	CASSRQGEDEQYF	TGTGCCAGCAGTCGACAGGGGGAGGACGAGCAGTACTTC
TRBV7-9	few	.	TRBJ2-2	CASIGPGELFF	TGTGCCAGCATCGGGCCCGGGGAGCTGTTTTTT
TRBV5-5	.	.	TRBJ1-1	CASSLEAAMNTEAFF	TGTGCCAGCAGCTTGGAGGCAGCTATGAACACTGAAGCTTTCTTT
TRBV20-1	.	.	TRBJ2-7	CSATGVEFPYEQYF	TGCAGTGCCACGGGGGTCGAGTTTCCCTACGAGCAGTACTTC
TRBV5-1	few	.	TRBJ2-7	CASSLAAHSYEQYF	TGCGCCAGCAGCTTGGCCGCACACTCCTACGAGCAGTACTTC
TRBV4-2	.	TRBD2	TRBJ2-7	CASSLIGLGDYYEQYF	TGTGCCAGCAGCCTTATTGGACTAGGGGACTACTACGAGCAGTACTTC
TRBV7-9	.	TRBD2	TRBJ2-1	CASSPRTRTWDEQFF	TGTGCCAGCAGCCCACGGACTAGGACCTGGGATGAGCAGTTCTTC
TRBV20-1	few	TRBD2	TRBJ2-7	CSASGRLAGGAEQYF	TGCAGTGCTAGTGGGCGGCTAGCGGGAGGAGCCGAGCAGTACTTC
TRBV27	.	TRBD2	TRBJ2-7	CASGSGGHEQYF	TGTGCCAGCGGGAGCGGGGGCCACGAGCAGTACTTC
TRBV20-1	few	.	TRBJ1-1	CSAPDSGNTEAFF	TGCAGTGCCCCGGACAGTGGGAACACTGAAGCTTTCTTT
TRBV5-8	few	.	TRBJ2-4	CASRHWLRLAKNIQYF	TGTGCCAGCAGACACTGGTTGAGGTTAGCCAAAAACATTCAGTACTTC
TRBV5-6	.	.	TRBJ2-5	CASSSAWETQYF	TGTGCCAGCAGCTCGGCTTGGGAGACCCAGTACTTC
TRBV7-9	few	TRBD2	TRBJ2-7	CASSEVVAGVYEQYF	TGTGCCAGTTCGGAGGTGGTAGCGGGAGTGTACGAGCAGTACTTC
TRBV20-1	.	.	TRBJ2-1	CSARDGWGNEQFF	TGCAGTGCTAGAGATGGCTGGGGCAATGAGCAGTTCTTC
TRBV2	few	.	TRBJ1-2	CATRDGGGYTF	TGTGCCACCAGGGACGGAGGGGGCTACACCTTC
TRBV2	few	.	TRBJ1-2	CASSIPGRQLSGYTF	TGTGCCAGCAGCATCCCGGGACGCCAATTGAGTGGCTACACCTTC
TRBV5-1	.	.	TRBJ2-7	CASSGRFDEQYF	TGCGCCAGCAGCGGCCGGTTCGACGAGCAGTACTTC
TRBV5-1	.	TRBD2	TRBJ2-3	CASSFPAGLAESTDTQYF	TGCGCCAGCAGCTTTCCGGCTGGGCTAGCGGAAAGCACAGATACGCAGTATTTT